The present T cell receptor (beta chain) was sequenced within a study of cytomegalovirus exposure and HLA in healthy donors. Study-level background: Earlier results showed some 120 million unique TCR beta sequences derived from 150 million to 200 million T cells.

Use of 60 Vbeta and 13 Jbeta primers characterized the PCR. The method was immunoSEQ multiplex PCR; TCRdb's version includes in-frame clones alone and lacks a portion of them. Of roughly 150,000 clones listed, more than 60% are singletons. Study-wide results and caveats: Donors belonging to an Asian-associated ancestry cluster reportedly showed fewer N-insertions in productive TCRs than the approximately 670-donor mean, according to what a later analysis found.

CDR1 and CDR2 from the germline V gene are SNHLY and FYNNEI. V was pared by 7 bases and J by 9 bases, with 22 bases between. This CDR3 has 15 residues. In the case of this clone: The antigen remains undetermined.

The material sequenced was PBMCs. This clonotype was sampled from a man aged 18 to 29 in good health and CMV-seropositive. The chain uses TRBV2 and TRBJ2-1, with D maybe TRBD1 (6 bases). The CDR3 coding sequence is TGTGCCAGCAAGGAGGACAGCTCCCATTCGCGTGAGCAGTTCTTC. It translates to CASKEDSSHSREQFF.